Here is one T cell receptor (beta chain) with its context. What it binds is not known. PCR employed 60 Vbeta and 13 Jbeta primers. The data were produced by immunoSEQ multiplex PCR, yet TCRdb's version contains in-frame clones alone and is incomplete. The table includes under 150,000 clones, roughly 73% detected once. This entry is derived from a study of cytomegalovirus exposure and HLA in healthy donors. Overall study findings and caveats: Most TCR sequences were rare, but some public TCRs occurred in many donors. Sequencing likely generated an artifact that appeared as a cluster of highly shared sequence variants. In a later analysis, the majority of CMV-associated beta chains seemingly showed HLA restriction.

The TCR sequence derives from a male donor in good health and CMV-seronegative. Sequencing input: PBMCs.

The CDR3 is CASSSGTARSPLHF. CDR3 bases: TGTGCCAGCAGTTCCGGGACAGCTAGGTCACCCCTCCACTTT. The genes are TRBV27 and TRBJ1-6; 7 nucleotides align to TRBD1. CDR3 size: 14 residues. Germline V gene sequence: CDR1 MNHEY, CDR2 SMNVEV (reference sequence). V was clipped by 4 bases and J by 10 bases; unmatched bases: 7.